The 20 T cell receptor beta chains below come from one sample, sequenced in a study of Ad26.COV2.S vaccination and SARS-CoV-2 variants. TCRdb keeps only in-frame clones here, not all; method: immunoSEQ multiplex PCR. The table includes about 680,000 clones, around 89% detected once. Documented treatment: roughly 19 received Ad26.COV2.S at low or high dose, single or two shots; about 5 received placebo; per-sample allocation not given. Vaccine and placebo recipients were sampled on day 63 after the first injection. This sample comprised peripheral blood, obtained in a trial of Ad26.COV2.S vaccine versus placebo. The receptors were sampled from a person between 18 and 65 years old who received the Ad26.COV2.S COVID-19 vaccine or a placebo.

This clone appeared a single time. The chain joins TRBV3-1 (or the pseudogene TRBV3-2) to TRBJ2-4, with D unclear. This CDR3 contains 17 residues. V lost 3 bases and J 2 bases, leaving 17 bases between the germline ends. Looked up from germline, CDR1 is LGHDT and CDR2 is YNNKEL (reference sequence). CDR3 region: CASSHAVGLGTKNIQYF. Here the CDR3 DNA reads TGTGCCAGCAGCCACGCTGTGGGGTTGGGAACCAAAAACATTCAGTACTTC.

This clone came up a few times. The chain combines TRBV27 with TRBJ1-5, with 8 bases that match TRBD1. The CDR3 is 17 amino acids. V lost 4 bases, J lost 4 bases, and 12 bases stayed unmatched. The germline CDR1 and CDR2 sequences are MNHEY and SMNVEV (reference sequence). CDR3 DNA sequence: TGTGCCAGCAGTTCTCTGCCCGGACAGGGCCGAAATCAGCCCCAGCATTTT. It specifies CASSSLPGQGRNQPQHF.

This clone was counted once. J is TRBJ2-2 and V is TRBV30; D not resolved. The CDR3 consists of 15 residues. The germline V and J ends were trimmed by 7 bases and 4 bases, with 19 bases remaining between them. CDR1 and CDR2 (germline): GTSNPN, SVGIG (reference sequence). The CDR3 loop is CASLGMVGITGELFF. The CDR3 nucleotides are TGTGCCTCCCTAGGTATGGTGGGAATCACCGGGGAGCTGTTTTTT.

CDR3 loop: CASSPGGGALNEQFF. The CDR3 region has the DNA TGTGCCAGCTCACCGGGAGGAGGGGCCCTAAATGAGCAGTTCTTC. The V call is TRBV18, the J call TRBJ2-1, with D possibly being TRBD2 (6 bases). Trimming pared 3 bases from V and 7 bases from J, leaving 16 bases between. This CDR3 region has 15 residues. Germline assignment: CDR1 KGHSH and CDR2 LQKENI.

The J gene is TRBJ2-2, the V gene TRBV24-1, with 7 bases matching TRBD1. Germline V gene data show CDR1 as KGHDR and CDR2 as SFDVKD. This CDR3 is 13 amino acids long. The junction had 4 bases not matched to a gene; V was cut back by 12 bases and J by 1 base. The CDR3 region has the DNA TGTGCCTCCGGGACAGAGAACACCGGGGAGCTGTTTTTT. This encodes CASGTENTGELFF.

This clone occurred once. The chain links TRBV6-5 to TRBJ2-5; D is perhaps TRBD2 (5 bases). Between the trimmed V and J ends, which lost 6 bases and 5 bases, there was a span of 13 bases. The germline V gene encodes CDR1 MNHEY and CDR2 SVGAGI. CDR3 size: 13 residues. The CDR3 DNA sequence: TGTGCCAGCAGACAACTAGGACTGGAGACCCAGTACTTC. Protein product: CASRQLGLETQYF.

The chain combines TRBV19 with TRBJ1-1, with 7 positions matching TRBD1. The CDR3 loop spans 15 amino acids. Germline assignment: CDR1 LNHDA and CDR2 SQIVND (reference sequence). The J segment lost 5 bases and the V segment lost 8 bases, leaving 14 bases of the junction unmatched. Here the CDR3 reads CASFVGRDRGTEAFF. CDR3 nucleotides: TGTGCCAGTTTCGTCGGCCGGGACAGAGGGACTGAAGCTTTCTTT.

The rearrangement uses TRBV3-1 (or the pseudogene TRBV3-2) and TRBJ2-7, with TRBD2 matching over 12 bases. This CDR3 comprises 19 residues. Germline CDR1 reads LGHDT; CDR2 reads YNNKEL (reference sequence). V lost 1 base, J lost 0 bases, and 10 bases stayed unmatched. CDR3: CASSQAGLLAGGPSYEQYF. The CDR3 region has the DNA TGTGCCAGCAGCCAAGCGGGACTCCTAGCGGGGGGGCCCTCCTACGAGCAGTACTTC.

The chain uses TRBV7-2 and TRBJ2-3, with 9 bases identical to TRBD2. V trimming: 1 base; J trimming: 2 bases; junction bases outside the gene matches: 7. The CDR3 runs to 17 residues. The germline V gene encodes CDR1 SGHTA and CDR2 FQGNSA. The CDR3 DNA is TGTGCCAGCAGCTTAGATCCGGCTAGCGGGGTCACAGATACGCAGTATTTT. The encoded protein is CASSLDPASGVTDTQYF.

The chain joins TRBV2 to TRBJ2-7; no clear D gene. CDR3 length equals 12 residues. V shed 6 bases and J shed 2 bases, with 8 bases lying between them. Germline lookup yields CDR1 SNHLY and CDR2 FYNNEI. The CDR3 spells CASSELTYEQYF. DNA of the CDR3: TGTGCCAGCAGCGAGCTAACCTACGAGCAGTACTTC.

This chain connects TRBV4-3 to TRBJ2-1; 11 nucleotides agree with TRBD2. J lost 4 bases, V lost 0 bases, and 5 bases had no gene match. CDR1 and CDR2 from the germline V gene are LGHNA and YSLEER. This CDR3 has 17 residues. CDR3 bases: TGCGCCAGCAGCCAAGATAGGCCTAGCGGGGGGTACAATGAGCAGTTCTTC. This translates into CASSQDRPSGGYNEQFF.

This clone was observed a handful of times. This sequence joins TRBV24-1 and TRBJ2-3, with D possibly TRBD1 on 5 matching bases. Germline V gene data show CDR1 as KGHDR and CDR2 as SFDVKD. V lost 3 bases and J 2 bases, leaving 14 bases between the germline ends. CDR3 length equals 16 residues. CDR3 DNA: TGTGCCACCAGTGATCAGAGACAGATAAACACAGATACGCAGTATTTT. Its translation: CATSDQRQINTDTQYF.

This chain joins TRBV3-1 (or the pseudogene TRBV3-2) and TRBJ2-3, with D perhaps matching TRBD1 or TRBD2 (7 bases each). This CDR3 comprises 14 residues. Germline V gives CDR1 LGHDT, CDR2 YNNKEL (reference sequence). Trimming pared 2 bases from V and 5 bases from J, leaving 11 bases between. The CDR3 DNA follows: TGTGCCAGCAGCCAAACAGGGGAGGGAGATACGCAGTATTTT. It yields the protein CASSQTGEGDTQYF.

The chain employs TRBV27 and TRBJ2-7; 7 nucleotides match TRBD1. The J segment lost 3 bases and the V segment lost 5 bases, leaving 10 bases of the junction unmatched. Germline-derived CDR1 and CDR2 are MNHEY and SMNVEV (reference sequence). CDR3 length: 15 residues. This CDR3 reads CASSQGQEPYYEQYF. Here the CDR3 DNA reads TGTGCCAGCAGTCAAGGACAGGAACCCTACTACGAGCAGTACTTC.

This clone appeared once. The chain links TRBV19 to TRBJ1-2; D is perhaps TRBD1 (5 bases). Germline V gene sequence: CDR1 LNHDA, CDR2 SQIVND (reference sequence). The V end was cut by 3 bases, the J end by 2 bases, with 10 bases between. The CDR3 sequence is 14 residues long. The CDR3 reads CASSIWGQNYGYTF. CDR3 DNA sequence: TGTGCCAGTAGTATTTGGGGCCAAAACTATGGCTACACCTTC.

This clone showed up just a few times. The V and J genes are TRBV30 and TRBJ2-1, with D uncertain. This CDR3 is 12 amino acids long. CDR1 and CDR2 from the germline V gene are GTSNPN and SVGIG (reference sequence). The V gene lost 0 bases and the J gene lost 6 bases, with 6 bases spanning the gap. CDR3 bases: TGTGCCTGGAGTGTACGGGTCAATGAGCAGTTCTTC. Translated: CAWSVRVNEQFF.

The count of this clone is one. This chain links TRBV30 with TRBJ2-7, with 8 bases aligning to TRBD1. Looked up from germline, CDR1 is GTSNPN and CDR2 is SVGIG (reference sequence). CDR3 length: 15 amino acids. The J segment lost 2 bases and the V segment lost 5 bases, leaving 11 bases of the junction unmatched. The CDR3 spells CAWSMQGATTYEQYF. DNA for the CDR3: TGTGCCTGGTCGATGCAGGGGGCTACGACCTACGAGCAGTACTTC.

The rearrangement joins TRBV6-2 or TRBV6-3 to TRBJ1-2; D gene ambiguous. CDR3 length equals 14 residues. V lost 5 bases and J 1 base, leaving 11 bases between the germline ends. Germline CDR1 MNHEY, CDR2 SVGEGT. In nucleotides, the CDR3 is TGTGCCAGCAGTACCCCGACTCATAACTATGGCTACACCTTC. It yields the protein CASSTPTHNYGYTF.

As concerns this clone: The same CDR3 arises from other DNA sequences in this sample as well. The CDR3 region has the DNA TGTGCCTGGAGTAAAACCAACTCTGGAAACACCATATATTTT. Translated, it gives CAWSKTNSGNTIYF. The V call is TRBV30, the J call TRBJ1-3; D unresolved. The CDR3 is 14 residues long. Germline V lookup: CDR1 GTSNPN, CDR2 SVGIG (reference sequence). Trimming removed 2 bases from V and 0 bases from J, with 8 bases in between.

Ten or more counts support this clone. The chain is built from TRBV5-4 and TRBJ2-1, with 7 positions matching TRBD2. The V segment lost 7 bases and the J segment 7 bases; nucleotides outside the gene matches: 11. CDR1 is SGHNT and CDR2 is YYREEE in the germline V gene (reference sequence). The CDR3 is 14 residues long. The CDR3 DNA reads TGTGCCAGCGGCTCGGACCGCGGGGGAAATGAGCAGTTCTTC. Its protein is CASGSDRGGNEQFF.